This T cell receptor (beta chain) was sequenced in a study of blood T cells in healthy people across ages. Study-wide results and limits: Researchers judged that diversity estimates from one million T cells fell short of true values.

Each sample gave at least 7 million isolated PBMCs. Total RNA extraction produced at least 5.5 micrograms (per sample) for the study. The trim removed 4 bases at V and 5 bases at J, leaving 12 bases unmatched. CDR3 length equals 17 residues. The germline V gene has CDR1 SGHDN and CDR2 FVKESK. Alongside a J-beta primer mix, a sample-barcoded 5' primer served in a second PCR lasting about 7 to 11 cycles. The yield of each sample was at least 3 million CDR3-containing paired-end reads. TCRdb reprocessed the 5' RACE reads with MiXCR, giving one entry per CDR3 protein. The repertoire consists of hundreds of thousands of distinct CDR3 sequences, with around 49% occurring once and the leading ten covering 30% to 40%. As for this clonotype: Its specificity is unknown.

The TCR comes from a woman aged 55-70 years in good health. Sequencing was carried out using blood. The V call is TRBV14, the J call TRBJ2-7, with 12 bases lining up with TRBD2. The CDR3 reads CASSLRLAGVKRDEQYF. The CDR3 region has the DNA TGTGCCAGCAGCCTTAGACTAGCGGGAGTTAAAAGAGACGAGCAGTACTTC. Full variable domain (rest looked up from reference TRBV14 and TRBJ2-7): EAGVTQFPSHSVIEKGQTVTLRCDPISGHDNLYWYRRVMGKEIKFLLHFVKESKQDESGMPNNRFLAERTGGTYSTLKVQPAELEDSGVYFCASSLRLAGVKRDEQYFGPGTRLTVT.